The 26 T cell receptor beta chains below all came from one sample that was sequenced in a study of T cells in localized non-small cell lung cancer. TCRdb's table, derived via immunoSEQ multiplex PCR, lists solely in-frame clones and lacks some. The table shows around 140,000 clones, with around 89% occurring only once. The source material was peripheral blood, sampled before any cancer treatment. The receptors derive from an older female donor with stage I lung adenocarcinoma.

This chain joins TRBV29-1 and TRBJ2-7, with TRBD2 matching over 10 bases. Germline CDR1 is SQVTM and CDR2 is ANQGSEA. J lost 4 bases, V lost 1 base, and 4 bases had no gene match. The CDR3 is made up of 14 amino acids. The CDR3, as DNA: TGCAGCGTTGAAGGAGCGGGAGGGCCATACGAGCAGTACTTC. Amino acids: CSVEGAGGPYEQYF.

This clone came up a few times. The chain uses TRBV21-1 and TRBJ1-1. TRBV21-1 is marked as a pseudogene. The CDR3 contains 12 residues. CDR3 in DNA: TGTGCCAGCAGCAGGGAGGGGACTGAAGCTTTCTTT. Protein product: CASSREGTEAFF.

The chain is built from TRBV19 and TRBJ2-7; D assignment may be TRBD1 or TRBD2 (5 bases each). V was trimmed by 0 bases and J by 3 bases, leaving 12 bases between them. This CDR3 is 15 amino acids long. Germline V CDR1 and CDR2: LNHDA, SQIVND (reference sequence). CDR3 region: CASSIEPGRIYEQYF. The CDR3 DNA reads TGTGCCAGTAGTATAGAACCGGGACGGATCTACGAGCAGTACTTC. Using reference TRBV19 and TRBJ2-7 for the parts outside the CDR3, the full variable domain is DGGITQSPKYLFRKEGQNVTLSCEQNLNHDAMYWYRQDPGQGLRLIYYSQIVNDFQKGDIAEGYSVSREKKESFPLTVTSAQKNPTAFYLCASSIEPGRIYEQYFGPGTRLTVT.

The CDR3 DNA follows: TGTGCAAGTCGCTTAGGACAGGGAACGACTGCATACGATACGCAGTATTTT. It is translated as CASRLGQGTTAYDTQYF. This chain connects TRBV12-2 to TRBJ2-3; the listed D gene, TRBD1, was not tested against the DNA. TRBV12-2 is a pseudogene segment. This CDR3 has 17 amino acids.

V usage is TRBV19 and J usage is TRBJ2-4, with D uncertain. V was shortened by 3 bases and J by 2 bases, with 11 bases between the two germline ends. Germline CDR1 is LNHDA and CDR2 is SQIVND (reference sequence). The CDR3 has 15 amino acids. The CDR3 is CASSISLGTKNIQYF. Here the CDR3 DNA reads TGTGCCAGTAGTATTTCGTTGGGAACCAAAAACATTCAGTACTTC.

CDR3 sequence: CASITGRGAYEQYF. The CDR3 DNA reads TGTGCCAGCATCACGGGGAGAGGCGCCTACGAGCAGTACTTC. This rearrangement joins TRBV28 to TRBJ2-7, with D tentatively TRBD2 (5 bases). Germline CDR1 is MDHEN and CDR2 is SYDVKM. The CDR3 runs 14 residues. Trimming took 7 bases from V and 2 from J, leaving 15 bases between them.

This sequence joins TRBV5-4 and TRBJ1-5; 10 bases align to TRBD1. V trimming: 4 bases; J trimming: 4 bases; junction bases outside the gene matches: 5. CDR3 size: 15 residues. Germline CDR1 reads SGHNT; CDR2 reads YYREEE (reference sequence). CDR3 sequence reads: CASSVGTGENQPQHF. CDR3 coding DNA: TGTGCCAGCAGCGTAGGGACAGGGGAGAATCAGCCCCAGCATTTT.

The chain is built from TRBV30 and TRBJ2-5; no definite D call. The CDR3 has 13 residues. Trimming pared 0 bases from V and 1 base from J, leaving 6 bases between. CDR1 GTSNPN and CDR2 SVGIG come from the germline V gene (reference sequence). Written as DNA, the CDR3 is TGTGCCTGGAGTGTAGTGTTCCAAGAGACCCAGTACTTC. Residues: CAWSVVFQETQYF.

The chain recombines TRBV19 with TRBJ1-1, with TRBD1 identical over 9 bases. The CDR3 is 14 residues long. The germline V gene has CDR1 LNHDA and CDR2 SQIVND (reference sequence). With V trimmed by 5 bases and J by 6 bases, 7 bases remained unmatched. The CDR3 DNA follows: TGTGCCAGTAGTGTCCACAGGGGGCAGGCTGAAGCTTTCTTT. The encoded protein is CASSVHRGQAEAFF. Drawing the rest from reference TRBV19 and TRBJ1-1, the complete variable domain is DGGITQSPKYLFRKEGQNVTLSCEQNLNHDAMYWYRQDPGQGLRLIYYSQIVNDFQKGDIAEGYSVSREKKESFPLTVTSAQKNPTAFYLCASSVHRGQAEAFFGQGTRLTVV.

About this clone: At one boundary the junction diverges from the germline segment, which might be a read error. The rearrangement uses TRBV6-5 and TRBJ2-2; unclear D gene. This CDR3 is 13 amino acids long. The germline CDR1 and CDR2 sequences are MNHEY and SVGAGI. The CDR3 loop is CAISESRGVRLFF. The CDR3 DNA is TGTGCCATCAGTGAGTCGAGAGGAGTGCGGCTGTTTTTT.

This chain uses TRBV5-6 with TRBJ1-1; D remains unclear. The germline V gene encodes CDR1 SGHDT and CDR2 YYEEEE. Trimming shortened V by 2 bases and J by 1 base, and 12 bases separated the two germline ends. The CDR3 runs 15 residues. In nucleotides, the CDR3 is TGTGCCAGCAGCTTTATTTTCAAGCAGAACACTGAAGCTTTCTTT. This gives the protein CASSFIFKQNTEAFF.

The J gene is TRBJ1-1, the V gene TRBV6-1; a weak D match, TRBD1 (6 bases). Germline-derived CDR1 and CDR2 are MNHNS and SASEGT. This CDR3 is 15 amino acids long. V was trimmed by 4 bases and J by 1 base, leaving 13 bases between them. The CDR3 region is CASSAEGGSNTEAFF. CDR3 nucleotide sequence: TGTGCCAGCAGTGCCGAGGGGGGCTCGAACACTGAAGCTTTCTTT.

The chain has TRBV7-3 and TRBJ2-1; D may match TRBD1 or TRBD2 (6 bases each). The CDR3 is made up of 14 amino acids. CDR1 and CDR2 from the germline V gene are SGHTA and FQGTGA. V lost 4 bases to trimming and J lost 7 bases, with 14 bases between them. The CDR3 coding sequence is TGTGCCAGCAGCTGGGGAAGGGGGAGGAATGAGCAGTTCTTC. Translating gives CASSWGRGRNEQFF.

This sequence joins TRBV15 and TRBJ2-2, with no clear D. Per germline, CDR1 LNHNV and CDR2 YYDKDF (reference sequence). V lost 0 bases, J lost 1 base, and 9 bases lay in between. This CDR3 is built from 16 residues. CDR3 amino acids: CATSRDLSLNTGELFF. In DNA, the CDR3 is TGTGCCACCAGCAGAGATCTCAGTCTGAACACCGGGGAGCTGTTTTTT.

The rearrangement uses TRBV19 and TRBJ2-7; TRBD1 aligns across 9 bases. Germline V gene data show CDR1 as LNHDA and CDR2 as SQIVND (reference sequence). Losses at the gene ends were 6 bases for V and 3 bases for J; bases not matched to a gene: 12. The CDR3 has 16 residues. CDR3 sequence: CASRRRPGTGLYEQYF. CDR3 in DNA: TGTGCCAGTAGACGTAGACCCGGGACAGGGCTCTACGAGCAGTACTTC.

The chain uses TRBV9 and TRBJ1-4, with D unclear. Germline loops: CDR1 SGDLS, CDR2 YYNGEE. Trimming removed 1 base at V and 5 bases at J, with 12 bases between. This CDR3 is 15 amino acids long. As DNA, the CDR3 is TGTGCCAGCAGCGTAAATGCAGGCCGAAATGAAAAACTGTTTTTT. This codes for CASSVNAGRNEKLFF.

This sequence joins TRBV28 and TRBJ2-2; 10 bases match TRBD2. Germline CDR1 is MDHEN and CDR2 is SYDVKM. Losses at the gene ends were 2 bases for V and 10 bases for J; bases not matched to a gene: 4. This CDR3 region has 14 residues. The CDR3 nucleotides are TGTGCCAGCAGTTTAATAGCGGGAGGCGTGGAGCTGTTTTTT. Its translation: CASSLIAGGVELFF.

The chain recombines TRBV5-8 with TRBJ1-5; TRBD1 matches 7 bases. The CDR3 sequence is 18 residues long. V lost 1 base to trimming and J lost 6 bases; unmatched junction nucleotides: 16. The germline CDR1 and CDR2 sequences are SGHTS and YDEGEE. In DNA form, the CDR3 reads TGTGCCAGCAGCTTGATAGTTGGGGTTGACAGGGCGGGTCAGCCCCAGCATTTT. Translation: CASSLIVGVDRAGQPQHF.

This clone has only a few counts. This chain uses TRBV19 with TRBJ1-5; 8 positions agree with TRBD1. CDR1 is LNHDA, CDR2 SQIVND, per germline (reference sequence). After removal of 7 bases from V and 3 bases from J, the junction contained 5 bases not matched to a gene. The CDR3 length is 14 residues. DNA of the CDR3: TGTGCCAGTACCGAGGACAGGGCCAATCAGCCCCAGCATTTT. It encodes CASTEDRANQPQHF.

The chain joins TRBV11-2 to TRBJ2-6, with D maybe TRBD2 (6 bases). Trimming cost V 5 bases and J 0 bases, with 11 bases left between them. Germline V gives CDR1 SGHAT, CDR2 FQNNGV. This CDR3 is 16 amino acids long. The CDR3 protein is CASSPAGFSGANVLTF. The DNA of the CDR3 is TGTGCCAGCAGCCCGGCGGGATTCTCTGGGGCCAACGTCCTGACTTTC.

V usage is TRBV5-1 and J usage is TRBJ1-1; D is ambiguous. Germline-derived CDR1 and CDR2 are SGHRS and YFSETQ. This CDR3 has 16 amino acids. The V gene lost 5 bases and the J gene lost 1 base, with 18 bases spanning the gap. The CDR3 spells CASRREGAISNTEAFF. The DNA for the CDR3 is TGCGCCAGCAGGAGAGAAGGTGCAATTTCGAACACTGAAGCTTTCTTT.

The chain uses TRBV9 and TRBJ2-2; D tentatively fits TRBD1 or TRBD2 (6 bases each). CDR1 is SGDLS, CDR2 YYNGEE, per germline. V lost 4 bases and J 4 bases, leaving 20 bases between the germline ends. CDR3 length equals 17 residues. Here the CDR3 DNA reads TGTGCCAGCAGCTCCCCCCGGGGGCGGTTGGGCACCGGGGAGCTGTTTTTT. Translated, it gives CASSSPRGRLGTGELFF.

The V call is TRBV28, the J call TRBJ2-5; D is possibly TRBD1 or TRBD2 (7 bases each). CDR3 size: 16 residues. The ends were cut back, 5 bases at V and 3 bases at J, with 19 bases in the middle. Germline V gives CDR1 MDHEN, CDR2 SYDVKM. CDR3 residues: CASSPAGGVPKETQYF. In nucleotides, the CDR3 is TGTGCCAGCAGTCCAGCAGGGGGGGTCCCAAAAGAGACCCAGTACTTC. The full variable domain, with the rest looked up from reference TRBV28 and TRBJ2-5, is DVKVTQSSRYLVKRTGEKVFLECVQDMDHENMFWYRQDPGLGLRLIYFSYDVKMKEKGDIPEGYSVSREKKERFSLILESASTNQTSMYLCASSPAGGVPKETQYFGPGTRLLVL.

The chain joins TRBV5-4 to TRBJ2-7; D uncertain. Germline values: CDR1 SGHNT, CDR2 YYREEE (reference sequence). Trimming pared 2 bases from V and 5 bases from J, leaving 14 bases between. This CDR3 region has 14 residues. CDR3 sequence (DNA): TGTGCCAGCAGCTTTCCATCTTGGCAGAACGAGCAGTACTTC. Its translation is CASSFPSWQNEQYF. The variable domain in full, with the rest retrieved from reference TRBV5-4 and TRBJ2-7, is ETGVTQSPTHLIKTRGQQVTLRCSSQSGHNTVSWYQQALGQGPQFIFQYYREEENGRGNFPPRFSGLQFPNYSSELNVNALELDDSALYLCASSFPSWQNEQYFGPGTRLTVT.

V is TRBV6-1 and J is TRBJ2-3; a weak D match, TRBD2 (6 bases). CDR3 length: 16 amino acids. V lost 4 bases, J lost 3 bases, and 17 bases lay in between. Germline CDR1 MNHNS, CDR2 SASEGT. The CDR3 DNA is TGTGCCAGCAGTGGACAAGCGGGTGGGGGGACAGATACGCAGTATTTT. Translating it yields CASSGQAGGGTDTQYF.

The chain uses TRBV30 and TRBJ2-2; tentatively, D is TRBD1 (6 bases). Trimming left V 0 bases short and J 6 bases short, with 11 bases between. Per the germline V gene, CDR1 is GTSNPN and CDR2 is SVGIG (reference sequence). The length of the CDR3 is 14 residues. The CDR3 region is CAWSVGGWAGELFF. In DNA, the CDR3 is TGTGCCTGGAGTGTAGGGGGTTGGGCCGGGGAGCTGTTTTTT.